Each of the 5 T cell receptor beta chains below was sequenced from the same sample in a study of PD-L1 blockade in urothelial cancer (dated 2017 in TCRdb). The library was prepared using the immunoSEQ multiplex PCR assay. Held by TCRdb, this immuneACCESS table contains in-frame sequences only and omits some clones. Under half of the omission traces to an unresolved V gene where checked; the cause of the rest is unknown. For this sample the table gives about 40,000 clones, of which more than 70% were detected only once. The ten top clones hold about a sixth of the sample. The source material was PBMCs, sampled around atezolizumab (anti-PD-L1) treatment. Receptors were obtained from a man aged 55 to 70 with urothelial cancer.

In this sample, this clone turned up a few times. CDR3 protein: CASSLRLLVEAFF. The CDR3 DNA sequence: TGTGCCAGCAGCTTACGTCTCCTGGTCGAGGCTTTCTTT. This sequence joins TRBV7-2 and TRBJ1-1; D gene ambiguous. This CDR3 contains 13 residues. V lost 2 bases and J 11 bases, leaving 15 bases between the germline ends. Looked up from germline, CDR1 is SGHTA and CDR2 is FQGNSA.

The genes are TRBV9 and TRBJ2-2; TRBD2 matches at 12 bases. CDR1 and CDR2 (germline): SGDLS, YYNGEE. Trimming took 0 bases from V and 6 from J; bases not matched to a gene: 3. The CDR3 is 16 residues long. The CDR3 region is CASSVVLAGGPGELFF. CDR3 DNA: TGTGCCAGCAGCGTAGTTCTAGCGGGGGGGCCCGGGGAGCTGTTTTTT.

CDR3 in DNA: TGTGCCAGCAGTGAAATTGGGGGCACCACTGAAGCTTTCTTT. Translated, it gives CASSEIGGTTEAFF. The chain is built from TRBV2 and TRBJ1-1; D might be TRBD1 (6 bases). CDR1 and CDR2 (germline): SNHLY, FYNNEI. Between the trimmed V and J ends, which lost 2 bases and 4 bases, there was a span of 11 bases. The CDR3 has 14 residues.

This rearrangement joins TRBV5-4 to TRBJ1-3, with D tentatively TRBD1 (6 bases). This CDR3 comprises 16 residues. CDR1 and CDR2 from the germline V gene are SGHNT and YYREEE (reference sequence). V was pared by 3 bases and J by 2 bases, with 15 bases between. CDR3 DNA: TGTGCCAGCAGCTCCCTTGGGGGGGGCACTGGAAACACCATATATTTT. This sequence encodes CASSSLGGGTGNTIYF. The whole variable domain, remainder taken from reference TRBV5-4 and TRBJ1-3, is ETGVTQSPTHLIKTRGQQVTLRCSSQSGHNTVSWYQQALGQGPQFIFQYYREEENGRGNFPPRFSGLQFPNYSSELNVNALELDDSALYLCASSSLGGGTGNTIYFGEGSWLTVV.

This clone rates as medium-sized. The chain is built from TRBV28 and TRBJ2-5; D is unclear. There are 16 residues in the CDR3. Germline V lookup: CDR1 MDHEN, CDR2 SYDVKM. Between the trimmed V and J ends, which lost 5 bases and 0 bases, there was a span of 16 bases. The CDR3 loop reads CASSNPVPSYQETQYF. The CDR3 DNA reads TGTGCCAGCAGTAACCCGGTTCCTTCGTACCAAGAGACCCAGTACTTC.